Listed below are T cell receptor beta chains from one sample, sequenced in a study of T cells in Graves' hyperthyroidism and ophthalmopathy. TCRdb reanalysed the multiplex PCR reads using MiXCR and keeps one entry per CDR3 protein. Seen here are 600,000 to 700,000 distinct CDR3 sequences, less than 45% observed once, and the top ten hold 6.5% to 9%. The sequenced sample consisted of peripheral blood or thyroid tissue (not recorded which). The receptors originated from an adult man with Graves' disease, either hyperthyroidism or ophthalmopathy (not recorded which). CDR3s include the opening cysteine and the closing phenylalanine or tryptophan. D genes are given only for firm matches. Clone size is stated in some rows and not others, as once, few, many or a class when expanded.

d_gene: .; abundance: many; j_gene: TRBJ2-7; v_gene: TRBV25-1; CDR3aa: CASSDSTGLEQYF; CDR3nt: TGTGCCAGCAGTGATTCAACAGGGCTCGAGCAGTACTTC
d_gene: .; abundance: many; j_gene: TRBJ1-5; v_gene: TRBV7-9; CDR3aa: CASSQGHSNQPQHF; CDR3nt: TGTGCCAGCAGCCAAGGACATAGCAATCAGCCCCAGCATTTT
d_gene: TRBD1; abundance: .; j_gene: TRBJ1-6; v_gene: TRBV5-1; CDR3aa: CASSLGGTAASPLHF; CDR3nt: TGCGCCAGCAGCTTGGGAGGGACAGCCGCTTCACCCCTCCACTTT
d_gene: TRBD1; abundance: few; j_gene: TRBJ1-5; v_gene: TRBV7-8; CDR3aa: CASSLAGQGPPQHF; CDR3nt: TGTGCCAGCAGTTTAGCAGGACAGGGTCCTCCCCAGCATTTT
d_gene: TRBD1; abundance: few; j_gene: TRBJ1-2; v_gene: TRBV12-3/TRBV12-4; CDR3aa: CASSPGQGLGYTF; CDR3nt: TGTGCCAGCAGCCCAGGACAGGGGCTCGGCTACACCTTC
d_gene: TRBD1; abundance: .; j_gene: TRBJ1-2; v_gene: TRBV9; CDR3aa: CASSPWDRADGYTF; CDR3nt: TGTGCCAGCAGCCCCTGGGACAGGGCTGATGGCTACACCTTC
d_gene: .; abundance: .; j_gene: TRBJ1-6; v_gene: TRBV20-1; CDR3aa: CSAGAGSPLHF; CDR3nt: TGCAGTGCAGGGGCTGGATCACCCCTCCACTTT
d_gene: TRBD1; abundance: few; j_gene: TRBJ1-6; v_gene: TRBV7-8; CDR3aa: CASSVSGQGLVALHF; CDR3nt: TGTGCCAGCAGCGTATCAGGACAGGGACTCGTGGCCCTCCACTTT
d_gene: .; abundance: many; j_gene: TRBJ1-4; v_gene: TRBV29-1; CDR3aa: CSVGGGVLEKLFF; CDR3nt: TGCAGCGTTGGTGGCGGCGTTCTTGAAAAACTGTTTTTT
d_gene: .; abundance: .; j_gene: TRBJ2-5; v_gene: TRBV19; CDR3aa: CASSIGGRDQETQYF; CDR3nt: TGTGCCAGTAGTATAGGGGGACGGGATCAAGAGACCCAGTACTTC
d_gene: .; abundance: few; j_gene: TRBJ1-1; v_gene: TRBV7-9; CDR3aa: CASSLTSGQGTEAFF; CDR3nt: TGTGCCAGCAGCTTAACTTCGGGGCAGGGAACTGAAGCTTTCTTT
d_gene: TRBD2; abundance: once; j_gene: TRBJ2-7; v_gene: TRBV24-1; CDR3aa: CATSDPGGSSYEQYF; CDR3nt: TGTGCCACCAGTGACCCGGGCGGGAGCTCCTACGAGCAGTACTTC
d_gene: .; abundance: .; j_gene: TRBJ1-1; v_gene: TRBV7-2; CDR3aa: CAGGSLGVNTEAFF; CDR3nt: TGTGCGGGCGGGAGTCTGGGGGTGAACACTGAAGCTTTCTTT
d_gene: TRBD1; abundance: .; j_gene: TRBJ1-5; v_gene: TRBV12-3/TRBV12-4; CDR3aa: CASSFRTGGQPQHF; CDR3nt: TGTGCCAGCAGTTTTCGGACAGGGGGTCAGCCCCAGCATTTT
d_gene: .; abundance: once; j_gene: TRBJ1-2; v_gene: TRBV2; CDR3aa: CASSVRWGYYGYTF; CDR3nt: TGTGCCAGCAGTGTACGTTGGGGGTACTATGGCTACACCTTC
d_gene: .; abundance: .; j_gene: TRBJ1-1; v_gene: TRBV7-9; CDR3aa: CASSLVGGENTEAFF; CDR3nt: TGTGCCAGCAGCTTAGTTGGGGGGGAGAACACTGAAGCTTTCTTT
d_gene: TRBD1; abundance: .; j_gene: TRBJ1-6; v_gene: TRBV7-2; CDR3aa: CASSVPGTGTSPLHF; CDR3nt: TGTGCCAGCAGTGTCCCCGGGACAGGGACTTCACCCCTCCACTTT
d_gene: .; abundance: .; j_gene: TRBJ2-6; v_gene: TRBV10-3; CDR3aa: CASSEDGIPGANVLTF; CDR3nt: TGTGCCAGCAGTGAGGACGGGATTCCTGGGGCCAACGTCCTGACTTTC
d_gene: .; abundance: .; j_gene: TRBJ2-1; v_gene: TRBV7-3; CDR3aa: CASSLGLAYNEQFF; CDR3nt: TGTGCCAGCAGCTTAGGTCTGGCCTACAATGAGCAGTTCTTC
d_gene: TRBD2; abundance: .; j_gene: TRBJ2-5; v_gene: TRBV2; CDR3aa: CASTLAGGPQETQYF; CDR3nt: TGTGCCAGCACGTTAGCGGGAGGGCCCCAAGAGACCCAGTACTTC
d_gene: .; abundance: many; j_gene: TRBJ1-1; v_gene: TRBV5-1; CDR3aa: CASSYSWGEGTEAFF; CDR3nt: TGCGCCAGCAGCTACTCGTGGGGGGAGGGCACTGAAGCTTTCTTT
d_gene: .; abundance: .; j_gene: TRBJ1-6; v_gene: TRBV7-2; CDR3aa: CASSPANNNSPLHF; CDR3nt: TGTGCCAGCTCCCCGGCCAACAATAATTCACCCCTCCACTTT
d_gene: .; abundance: few; j_gene: TRBJ1-2; v_gene: TRBV7-9; CDR3aa: CASSLVAVLDYGYTF; CDR3nt: TGTGCCAGCAGCTTAGTTGCGGTTCTGGACTATGGCTACACCTTC
d_gene: TRBD1; abundance: many; j_gene: TRBJ1-3; v_gene: TRBV2; CDR3aa: CASSKDRASSGNTIYF; CDR3nt: TGTGCCAGCAGTAAGGACAGGGCAAGCTCTGGAAACACCATATATTTT
d_gene: TRBD2; abundance: .; j_gene: TRBJ2-7; v_gene: TRBV9; CDR3aa: CASSGGGLAGEQYF; CDR3nt: TGTGCCAGCAGCGGGGGGGGACTAGCGGGTGAGCAGTACTTC
d_gene: TRBD2; abundance: few; j_gene: TRBJ2-7; v_gene: TRBV20-1; CDR3aa: CSASSGTSYYEQYF; CDR3nt: TGCAGTGCTAGTTCCGGGACTAGCTATTACGAGCAGTACTTC
d_gene: .; abundance: few; j_gene: TRBJ1-3; v_gene: TRBV14; CDR3aa: CASSQGRTIYF; CDR3nt: TGTGCCAGCAGCCAAGGAAGGACCATATATTTT
d_gene: TRBD1; abundance: .; j_gene: TRBJ1-6; v_gene: TRBV25-1; CDR3aa: CASSARVVGQGNSPLHF; CDR3nt: TGTGCCAGCAGTGCTAGAGTCGTAGGACAGGGTAATTCACCCCTCCACTTT
d_gene: TRBD1; abundance: few; j_gene: TRBJ1-1; v_gene: TRBV12-3/TRBV12-4; CDR3aa: CASSLGTGMFTEAFF; CDR3nt: TGTGCCAGCAGCCTTGGGACAGGGATGTTTACTGAAGCTTTCTTT
d_gene: .; abundance: once; j_gene: TRBJ2-2; v_gene: TRBV20-1; CDR3aa: CSARGRQRNTGELFF; CDR3nt: TGCAGTGCTAGAGGCAGACAGCGGAACACCGGGGAGCTGTTTTTT
d_gene: .; abundance: .; j_gene: TRBJ2-7; v_gene: TRBV7-2; CDR3aa: CASSLAGTAATYEQYF; CDR3nt: TGCGCCAGCAGCCTCGCGGGGACCGCTGCTACCTACGAGCAGTACTTC
d_gene: .; abundance: .; j_gene: TRBJ1-5; v_gene: TRBV12-3/TRBV12-4; CDR3aa: CASSYGDSNQPQHF; CDR3nt: TGTGCCAGCAGTTACGGGGATAGCAATCAGCCCCAGCATTTT
d_gene: .; abundance: .; j_gene: TRBJ2-7; v_gene: TRBV28; CDR3aa: CASSLSAEQYF; CDR3nt: TGTGCCAGCAGTTTGAGCGCCGAGCAGTACTTC
d_gene: TRBD1; abundance: many; j_gene: TRBJ2-7; v_gene: TRBV24-1; CDR3aa: CATSDSTGVHEQYF; CDR3nt: TGTGCCACCAGTGATTCGACAGGGGTCCACGAGCAGTACTTC
d_gene: TRBD1; abundance: .; j_gene: TRBJ1-5; v_gene: TRBV19; CDR3aa: CASSYNDREGRPQHF; CDR3nt: TGTGCCAGTAGTTACAACGACAGGGAAGGAAGGCCCCAGCATTTT
d_gene: .; abundance: .; j_gene: TRBJ1-1; v_gene: TRBV29-1; CDR3aa: CSVEEGIEAFF; CDR3nt: TGCAGCGTTGAGGAGGGCATCGAAGCTTTCTTT
d_gene: .; abundance: many; j_gene: TRBJ1-4; v_gene: TRBV2; CDR3aa: CASSGQGMGGEKLFF; CDR3nt: TGTGCCAGCAGCGGTCAGGGGATGGGCGGCGAAAAACTGTTTTTT
d_gene: TRBD1; abundance: once; j_gene: TRBJ1-4; v_gene: TRBV11-2; CDR3aa: CASSLDGTGGTEKLFF; CDR3nt: TGTGCCAGCAGCTTAGACGGGACAGGGGGCACTGAAAAACTGTTTTTT
d_gene: TRBD2; abundance: once; j_gene: TRBJ2-5; v_gene: TRBV6-5; CDR3aa: CASSSSSGALVQETQYF; CDR3nt: TGTGCCAGCAGTTCCTCGAGCGGGGCACTAGTTCAGGAGACCCAGTACTTC
d_gene: TRBD1; abundance: .; j_gene: TRBJ1-1; v_gene: TRBV7-9; CDR3aa: CASSFGQGKNTEAFF; CDR3nt: TGCGCCAGCAGCTTCGGACAGGGGAAGAACACTGAAGCTTTCTTT
d_gene: .; abundance: many; j_gene: TRBJ1-1; v_gene: TRBV3-1; CDR3aa: CASSPTGRNTEAFF; CDR3nt: TGTGCCAGCAGCCCAACAGGGCGGAACACTGAAGCTTTCTTT
d_gene: TRBD2; abundance: .; j_gene: TRBJ2-7; v_gene: TRBV5-1; CDR3aa: CASSRTSGSDEQYF; CDR3nt: TGCGCCAGCAGCCGGACTAGCGGGTCGGACGAGCAGTACTTC
d_gene: TRBD1; abundance: .; j_gene: TRBJ2-5; v_gene: TRBV7-2; CDR3aa: CASSTRTGRQETQYF; CDR3nt: TGTGCCAGCAGCACCCGGACAGGGAGACAAGAGACCCAGTACTTC
d_gene: TRBD2; abundance: few; j_gene: TRBJ2-5; v_gene: TRBV13; CDR3aa: CASSQAGNGETQYF; CDR3nt: TGTGCCAGCAGCCAAGCGGGGAATGGAGAGACCCAGTACTTC
d_gene: .; abundance: many; j_gene: TRBJ1-6; v_gene: TRBV7-3; CDR3aa: CASSPLGDSPLHF; CDR3nt: TGTGCCAGCAGCCCCTTGGGAGATTCACCCCTCCACTTT
d_gene: .; abundance: .; j_gene: TRBJ2-2; v_gene: TRBV2; CDR3aa: CAGGEGNTGELFF; CDR3nt: TGTGCCGGAGGGGAAGGGAACACCGGGGAGCTGTTTTTT
d_gene: .; abundance: .; j_gene: TRBJ2-5; v_gene: TRBV7-9; CDR3aa: CASSLMGASAKETQYF; CDR3nt: TGTGCCAGCAGCTTAATGGGGGCTAGCGCAAAAGAGACCCAGTACTTC
d_gene: .; abundance: .; j_gene: TRBJ1-3; v_gene: TRBV6-6; CDR3aa: CASSGGSNSGNTIYF; CDR3nt: TGTGCCAGCAGCGGGGGCAGTAACTCTGGAAACACCATATATTTT
d_gene: TRBD1; abundance: many; j_gene: TRBJ1-1; v_gene: TRBV7-2; CDR3aa: CASSPTGATNTEAFF; CDR3nt: TGTGCCAGCAGCCCTACAGGGGCAACGAACACTGAAGCTTTCTTT
d_gene: .; abundance: many; j_gene: TRBJ2-7; v_gene: TRBV7-9; CDR3aa: CASSYREGYEQYF; CDR3nt: TGTGCCAGCAGCTACAGGGAGGGCTACGAGCAGTACTTC
d_gene: TRBD1; abundance: few; j_gene: TRBJ2-7; v_gene: TRBV15; CDR3aa: CATSPRDRGDYEQYF; CDR3nt: TGTGCCACCAGTCCCCGGGACAGGGGGGACTACGAGCAGTACTTC
d_gene: .; abundance: few; j_gene: TRBJ1-2; v_gene: TRBV25-1; CDR3aa: CARGGYGYTF; CDR3nt: TGTGCCAGGGGGGGATATGGCTACACCTTC
d_gene: .; abundance: .; j_gene: TRBJ1-4; v_gene: TRBV29-1; CDR3aa: CSVTEEGEKLFF; CDR3nt: TGCAGCGTTACGGAAGAGGGTGAAAAACTGTTTTTT
d_gene: TRBD1; abundance: few; j_gene: TRBJ2-2; v_gene: TRBV24-1; CDR3aa: CATSDPDRGQFTGELFF; CDR3nt: TGTGCCACCAGTGATCCGGACAGGGGGCAGTTCACCGGGGAGCTGTTTTTT
d_gene: TRBD1; abundance: few; j_gene: TRBJ1-3; v_gene: TRBV9; CDR3aa: CASSVAGDSSGNTIYF; CDR3nt: TGTGCCAGCAGCGTAGCAGGGGACAGCTCTGGAAACACCATATATTTT
d_gene: .; abundance: many; j_gene: TRBJ1-4; v_gene: TRBV20-1; CDR3aa: CSAREGFEKLFF; CDR3nt: TGCAGTGCTAGAGAGGGTTTTGAAAAACTGTTTTTT
d_gene: .; abundance: many; j_gene: TRBJ1-3; v_gene: TRBV10-3; CDR3aa: CAISESGGTGSGNTIYF; CDR3nt: TGTGCCATCAGTGAGTCGGGGGGCACAGGCTCTGGAAACACCATATATTTT
d_gene: .; abundance: .; j_gene: TRBJ1-2; v_gene: TRBV19; CDR3aa: CASSIVSPLGYTF; CDR3nt: TGTGCCAGTAGTATAGTCAGCCCCCTCGGCTACACCTTC
d_gene: .; abundance: many; j_gene: TRBJ2-2; v_gene: TRBV12-3/TRBV12-4; CDR3aa: CASSLQGWTGELFF; CDR3nt: TGTGCCAGCAGTTTGCAGGGATGGACCGGGGAGCTGTTTTTT
d_gene: TRBD1; abundance: once; j_gene: TRBJ1-4; v_gene: TRBV6-6; CDR3aa: CASSYSRDRDGKLFF; CDR3nt: TGTGCCAGCAGTTACTCCCGGGACAGGGACGGAAAACTGTTTTTT